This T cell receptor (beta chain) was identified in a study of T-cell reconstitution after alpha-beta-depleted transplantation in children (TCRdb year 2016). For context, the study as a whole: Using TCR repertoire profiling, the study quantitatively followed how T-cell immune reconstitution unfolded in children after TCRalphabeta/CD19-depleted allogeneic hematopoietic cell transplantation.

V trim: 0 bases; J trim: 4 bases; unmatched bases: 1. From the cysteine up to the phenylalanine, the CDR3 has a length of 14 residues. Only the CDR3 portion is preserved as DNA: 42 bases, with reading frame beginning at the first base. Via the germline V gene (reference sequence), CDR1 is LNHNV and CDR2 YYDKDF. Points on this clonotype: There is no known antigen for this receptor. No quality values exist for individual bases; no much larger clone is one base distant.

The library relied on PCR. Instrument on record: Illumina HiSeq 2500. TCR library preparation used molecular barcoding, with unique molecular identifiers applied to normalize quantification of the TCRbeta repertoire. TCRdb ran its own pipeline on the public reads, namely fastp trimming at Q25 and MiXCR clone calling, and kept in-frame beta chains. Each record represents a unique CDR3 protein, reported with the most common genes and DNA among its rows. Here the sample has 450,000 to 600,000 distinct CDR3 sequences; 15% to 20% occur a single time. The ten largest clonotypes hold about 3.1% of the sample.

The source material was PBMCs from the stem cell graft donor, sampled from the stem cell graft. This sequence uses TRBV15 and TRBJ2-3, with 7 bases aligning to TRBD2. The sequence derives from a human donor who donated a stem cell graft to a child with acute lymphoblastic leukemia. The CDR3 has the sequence CATSRDRGADTQYF. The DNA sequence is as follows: TGTGCCACCAGCAGAGATCGGGGGGCAGATACGCAGTATTTT.